The 32 T cell receptor beta chains listed next were all sequenced from one sample in a study of T cells in Graves' hyperthyroidism and ophthalmopathy. TCR beta CDR3 region amplification was performed from RNA transcripts. The primer set for the first-round RT-PCR of the TCR CDR3 was HTBI. Each CDR3 protein gets one entry after TCRdb re-called the multiplex PCR reads with MiXCR. The table lists roughly 350,000 distinct CDR3 sequences, about 14% of them singletons, with about 20% in the top ten. Sample: blood. The receptors were gathered from a woman aged 25-40 years with Graves' ophthalmopathy.

This clonotype was observed many times. The chain carries TRBV27 and TRBJ2-1, with 8 bases aligning to TRBD2. Germline assignment: CDR1 MNHEY and CDR2 SMNVEV (reference sequence). With 6 bases clipped from V and 0 bases from J, the junction kept 7 bases outside the gene matches. The CDR3 consists of 16 residues. DNA for the CDR3: TGTGCCAGCAGCACCCCGCGGGGGGCCTCCTACAATGAGCAGTTCTTC. It translates to CASSTPRGASYNEQFF.

This clonotype was recorded many times. The J gene is TRBJ2-7, the V gene TRBV27; 11 positions agree with TRBD2. Unmatched junction bases numbered 7, after V lost 6 bases and J lost 3 bases. The germline CDR1 and CDR2 sequences are MNHEY and SMNVEV (reference sequence). This CDR3 has 15 amino acids. This CDR3 reads CASRGTSGYNYEQYF. The CDR3 DNA reads as TGTGCCAGCAGGGGGACTAGCGGTTATAACTACGAGCAGTACTTC.

This chain uses TRBV11-2 with TRBJ2-2, with TRBD2 matching 15 bases. Germline values: CDR1 SGHAT, CDR2 FQNNGV. The CDR3 covers 18 residues. Losses at the gene ends were 5 bases for V and 2 bases for J; bases not matched to a gene: 6. In nucleotides, the CDR3 is TGTGCCAGCAGCCGGACTAGCGGGGGGGTCCATAACACCGGGGAGCTGTTTTTT. Translated, it gives CASSRTSGGVHNTGELFF.

The rearrangement links TRBV6-2 or TRBV6-3 to TRBJ2-7; 9 positions agree with TRBD1. Unmatched junction bases numbered 5, after V lost 2 bases and J lost 3 bases. The CDR3 extends over 15 amino acids. The V gene's germline CDR1 is MNHEY and CDR2 SVGEGT. CDR3 residues: CASSYRTGADYEQYF. Written as DNA, the CDR3 is TGTGCCAGCAGTTACCGGACAGGGGCAGACTACGAGCAGTACTTC.

V is TRBV9 and J is TRBJ1-2; 8 positions match TRBD1. V trimming: 3 bases; J trimming: 2 bases; junction bases outside the gene matches: 12. Germline CDR1 and CDR2: SGDLS and YYNGEE. This CDR3 has 17 residues. CDR3 residues: CASSGQTGDARNYGYTF. CDR3 sequence (DNA): TGTGCCAGCAGCGGCCAGACAGGGGACGCTAGGAACTATGGCTACACCTTC.

The sample holds many counts of this clonotype. The rearrangement links TRBV12-5 to TRBJ1-1; no reliable D call. Germline V gene lookup returns CDR1 LGHNT and CDR2 FRNRAP. The V gene lost 6 bases and the J gene lost 10 bases, with 12 bases spanning the gap. The CDR3 is 11 residues long. DNA of the CDR3: TGTGCTAGTGGCTTCACCCCTGGAGCTTTCTTT. Translated, it gives CASGFTPGAFF.

Ten or more counts support this clonotype. The chain links TRBV6-1 to TRBJ1-5; 9 bases match TRBD1. Germline CDR1 is MNHNS and CDR2 is SASEGT. The CDR3 totals 14 residues. The V and J ends lost 4 bases and 4 bases, in that order; junction bases with no gene match: 2. As DNA, the CDR3 is TGTGCCAGCAGTGCCGGGACAGGGAATCAGCCCCAGCATTTT. Translating it yields CASSAGTGNQPQHF.

This clonotype was seen many times. The chain has TRBV6-2 or TRBV6-3 and TRBJ1-1; D not resolved. This CDR3 has 18 amino acids. The V end was cut by 0 bases, the J end by 1 base, with 18 bases between. Germline CDR1 is MNHEY and CDR2 is SVGEGT. Here the CDR3 DNA reads TGTGCCAGCAGTTACTCGGACCGGAACCACGGGAGGAACACTGAAGCTTTCTTT. Translated: CASSYSDRNHGRNTEAFF.

Details on this clonotype: Just one base apart from a much larger clone, this may be a read error. The V and J genes are TRBV7-9 and TRBJ2-1; D remains unclear. V lost 8 bases and J lost 8, with 19 bases in between. The CDR3 spans 14 residues. CDR1 and CDR2 (germline): SEHNR, FQNEAQ (reference sequence). The CDR3 protein is CASGQDPPRDEQFF. As DNA, the CDR3 is TGTGCCAGCGGCCAGGACCCCCCAAGGGATGAGCAGTTCTTC.

This clonotype has only a few counts. The rearrangement uses TRBV2 and TRBJ1-5; possible D gene TRBD1, 6 bases. This CDR3 contains 17 residues. The V end was cut by 2 bases, the J end by 2 bases, with 16 bases between. Germline-derived CDR1 and CDR2 are SNHLY and FYNNEI. This chain's CDR3 is CASSEWAGAWGNQPQHF. CDR3 nucleotide sequence: TGTGCCAGCAGTGAATGGGCAGGGGCATGGGGCAATCAGCCCCAGCATTTT.

This clonotype was seen many times. V usage is TRBV20-1 and J usage is TRBJ2-3; 9 bases line up with TRBD2. Germline CDR1 reads DFQATT; CDR2 reads SNEGSKA (reference sequence). J was trimmed by 1 base and V by 3 bases; bases with no gene match: 5. The CDR3 spans 15 residues. The DNA for the CDR3 is TGCAGTGCTAGTTCTTCTAGCGGGGGCACAGATACGCAGTATTTT. Its protein is CSASSSSGGTDTQYF.

The chain has TRBV4-1 and TRBJ2-2, with D tentatively TRBD2 (5 bases). The V gene's germline CDR1 is MGHRA and CDR2 YSYEKL. The V end was cut by 9 bases, the J end by 2 bases, with 10 bases between. The CDR3 has 13 residues. Written as DNA, the CDR3 is TGCGCCAGTCAGAGGGCTAACACCGGGGAGCTGTTTTTT. It translates to CASQRANTGELFF.

This clonotype was picked up many times. The V gene is TRBV12-5, the J gene TRBJ2-7; 10 bases line up with TRBD2. This CDR3 comprises 16 residues. Germline CDR1 is LGHNT and CDR2 is FRNRAP. With V trimmed by 2 bases and J by 3 bases, 7 bases remained unmatched. CDR3 sequence: CASGLTSGVSIYEQYF. The CDR3 DNA reads as TGTGCTAGTGGTTTGACTAGCGGGGTCTCAATCTACGAGCAGTACTTC.

Many counts were recorded for this clonotype. The chain is built from TRBV3-1 and TRBJ2-7; possible D gene TRBD1, 6 bases. This CDR3 is built from 14 residues. Germline lookup yields CDR1 LGHDT and CDR2 YNNKEL (reference sequence). V gave up 0 bases and J gave up 2 bases, with 8 bases separating them. DNA of the CDR3: TGTGCCAGCAGCCAAGAAGGACAGACCTACGAGCAGTACTTC. Amino acids: CASSQEGQTYEQYF.

At least ten counts were recorded for this clonotype. The V call is TRBV5-6, the J call TRBJ2-7; perhaps D is TRBD1 or TRBD2 (5 bases each). The V and J ends lost 0 bases and 5 bases respectively, with 12 bases between them. The CDR3 is 14 amino acids. Germline loops: CDR1 SGHDT, CDR2 YYEEEE. CDR3 bases: TGTGCCAGCAGCTTGGATGGGGGTCGCCACGAGCAGTACTTC. Its protein product is CASSLDGGRHEQYF.

This clonotype was recorded many times. The CDR3 is CASSLVTSGGLGGELFF. The CDR3 DNA is TGCGCCAGCAGCCTCGTGACTAGCGGGGGGTTAGGCGGGGAGCTGTTTTTT. This chain connects TRBV4-1 to TRBJ2-2; 13 bases line up with TRBD2. The CDR3 runs to 17 residues. Per the germline V gene, CDR1 is MGHRA and CDR2 is YSYEKL. After removal of 4 bases from V and 7 bases from J, the junction contained 9 bases not matched to a gene.

This clonotype was detected ten times or more. The chain couples TRBV7-2 to TRBJ2-2, with D possibly TRBD2 on 5 matching bases. Deletions cut 5 bases from V and 4 bases from J, with 17 bases between. The CDR3 covers 16 residues. The V gene's germline CDR1 is SGHTA and CDR2 FQGNSA. The CDR3 loop is CASSPPRGSGTGELFF. The CDR3 DNA is TGTGCCAGCAGCCCCCCCCGGGGTTCGGGCACCGGGGAGCTGTTTTTT.

J is TRBJ1-2 and V is TRBV28; D call uncertain. Trimming cost V 6 bases and J 6 bases, with 8 bases left between them. Germline V gene lookup returns CDR1 MDHEN and CDR2 SYDVKM. The length of the CDR3 is 11 residues. Here the CDR3 reads CASRVSDGYTF. The CDR3 nucleotides read TGTGCCAGCAGGGTCTCGGATGGCTACACCTTC.

This clonotype appeared many times. This sequence joins TRBV13 and TRBJ1-6; D gene unclear. Germline V gives CDR1 PRHDT, CDR2 FYEKMQ (reference sequence). This CDR3 spans 15 amino acids. The germline V and J ends were trimmed by 1 base and 7 bases, with 11 bases remaining between them. The CDR3 DNA sequence: TGTGCCAGCAGCTTAGCCTCGCCGGTGAATTCACCCCTCCACTTT. Amino acid sequence: CASSLASPVNSPLHF.

This clonotype showed up many times. The DNA of the CDR3 is TGTGCCACCAGTGATCTTACAGGGTCGCAGTACTTC. The encoded protein is CATSDLTGSQYF. V gene TRBV24-1 combines with J gene TRBJ2-7, with D possibly being TRBD1 (6 bases). In germline, CDR1 is KGHDR, CDR2 SFDVKD. This CDR3 comprises 12 residues. V was cut by 3 bases and J by 9 bases, with 11 bases left in between.

This clonotype has a handful of counts. The V and J genes are TRBV7-9 and TRBJ1-1; no clear D. Germline lookup yields CDR1 SEHNR and CDR2 FQNEAQ (reference sequence). The CDR3 extends over 13 amino acids. V was clipped by 6 bases and J by 5 bases, with 13 bases between them. The CDR3 region has the DNA TGTGCCAGCAGTTTTTTTCCCGGTACTGAAGCTTTCTTT. It specifies CASSFFPGTEAFF.

Ten or more counts support this clonotype. V is TRBV11-2 and J is TRBJ1-2, with TRBD1 as a possible D gene (5 bases). Germline CDR1 and CDR2: SGHAT and FQNNGV. The CDR3 sequence is 13 residues long. V was pared by 5 bases and J by 2 bases, with 9 bases between. CDR3 loop: CASSIGTNYGYTF. Written as DNA, the CDR3 is TGTGCCAGCAGCATTGGGACCAACTATGGCTACACCTTC.

This clonotype was found many times. The chain carries TRBV2 and TRBJ1-3; possible D gene TRBD1, 6 bases. The germline V gene encodes CDR1 SNHLY and CDR2 FYNNEI. Trimming left V 7 bases short and J 5 bases short, with 12 bases between. The CDR3 consists of 13 residues. CDR3 coding DNA: TGTGCCAGCACAGGACAGCCACGAAACACCATATATTTT. Translation: CASTGQPRNTIYF.

Many counts were recorded for this clonotype. The chain couples TRBV30 to TRBJ1-5; D call uncertain. This CDR3 has 14 residues. V was trimmed by 0 bases and J by 10 bases, leaving 16 bases between them. Per the germline V gene, CDR1 is GTSNPN and CDR2 is SVGIG (reference sequence). The CDR3, as DNA: TGTGCCTGGAGTGTACGGCAGCTCGAGTATCCCCAGCATTTT. This sequence encodes CAWSVRQLEYPQHF.

This clonotype was found many times. CDR3 DNA: TGTGCCAGCAGTGAACTTCGGGGGGGAGAGACCCAGTACTTC. Translation: CASSELRGGETQYF. V and J are TRBV2 and TRBJ2-5, with 8 bases that match TRBD2. With V trimmed by 2 bases and J by 4 bases, 3 bases remained unmatched. The germline V gene encodes CDR1 SNHLY and CDR2 FYNNEI. This CDR3 is 14 amino acids long.

This clonotype was detected a few times. The gene calls are TRBV5-1 and TRBJ2-6, with D tentatively TRBD1 (5 bases). The germline V gene encodes CDR1 SGHRS and CDR2 YFSETQ. The CDR3 has 18 residues. The V end lost 3 bases, the J end lost 2 bases, and 18 bases lay between the germline ends. The CDR3 loop is CASSSPRQGSTGANVLTF. The CDR3, as DNA: TGCGCCAGCAGCTCACCCCGTCAGGGATCTACTGGGGCCAACGTCCTGACTTTC.

This rearrangement joins TRBV6-2 or TRBV6-3 to TRBJ2-5, with 7 bases fitting TRBD1. Germline V gene lookup returns CDR1 MNHEY and CDR2 SVGEGT. CDR3 length: 16 amino acids. V gave up 7 bases and J gave up 1 base; unmatched junction bases: 12. The CDR3 is CASTSPGQPSQETQYF. Here the CDR3 DNA reads TGTGCCAGCACTTCCCCGGGACAGCCAAGCCAAGAGACCCAGTACTTC.

This clonotype was seen repeatedly, ten times or more. The V gene is TRBV3-1, the J gene TRBJ2-7, with 7 bases that match TRBD2. The V gene's germline CDR1 is LGHDT and CDR2 YNNKEL (reference sequence). V lost 2 bases and J lost 0; bases outside the gene matches: 4. CDR3 length: 15 amino acids. CDR3 bases: TGTGCCAGCAGCCAAAGCTGGGGGGGCTCCTACGAGCAGTACTTC. It encodes CASSQSWGGSYEQYF.

This chain uses TRBV15 with TRBJ2-3, with 7 bases lining up with TRBD2. The junction had 14 bases not matched to a gene; V was cut back by 0 bases and J by 5 bases. The CDR3 has 18 residues. Germline V gives CDR1 LNHNV, CDR2 YYDKDF (reference sequence). For the CDR3, the DNA is TGTGCCACCAGCAGAGATCTGCTAGCGGTCGGGAGAGGAGATACGCAGTATTTT. It encodes CATSRDLLAVGRGDTQYF.

This clonotype occurred many times. The chain links TRBV20-1 to TRBJ2-3, with D tentatively TRBD1 (5 bases). This CDR3 comprises 13 residues. V lost 3 bases, J lost 6 bases, and 13 bases lay in between. Germline CDR1 reads DFQATT; CDR2 reads SNEGSKA (reference sequence). The chain's CDR3 is CSARGPLGDTQYF. The CDR3 DNA reads as TGCAGTGCTAGGGGGCCCCTGGGGGATACGCAGTATTTT.

This clonotype was observed many times. This CDR3 reads CASSSAPGQVGGEQFF. The CDR3 DNA sequence: TGTGCCAGCAGCTCCGCCCCGGGACAGGTTGGGGGTGAGCAGTTCTTC. The V call is TRBV11-1, the J call TRBJ2-1; 8 positions agree with TRBD1. CDR3 length equals 16 residues. Germline V gene sequence: CDR1 SGHAT, CDR2 FQDESV (reference sequence). J gave up 9 bases and V 4 bases, and 14 bases lay outside the gene matches.

This clonotype was counted at least ten times. This sequence joins TRBV27 and TRBJ2-1, with a weak D call TRBD2 (5 bases). V lost 7 bases, J lost 5 bases, and 18 bases lay in between. This CDR3 comprises 15 residues. The germline V gene has CDR1 MNHEY and CDR2 SMNVEV (reference sequence). The CDR3: CASKVAGPKNNEQFF. For the CDR3, the DNA is TGTGCCAGCAAGGTGGCGGGCCCAAAAAACAATGAGCAGTTCTTC.